The 12 T cell receptor beta chains in this list originate from one sample, sequenced in a study of blood T cell repertoires in COVID-19. Method: immunoSEQ multiplex PCR; TCRdb's copy keeps in-frame clones and lacks some. Among more than 150,000 clones listed, under 85% were seen once. The sequenced material came from peripheral blood. All receptors come from a man in his 70s who had recovered from COVID-19.

On this clone: The same CDR3 can be traced to other DNA sequences in this sample. The chain links TRBV28 to TRBJ1-1; 7 bases align to TRBD1. Germline V gene sequence: CDR1 MDHEN, CDR2 SYDVKM. The CDR3 is 13 amino acids. Trimming cost V 8 bases and J 0 bases; bases outside gene matches: 3. The CDR3 coding sequence is TGTGCCAGCCGGGGACAGCTGAACACTGAAGCTTTCTTT. Protein sequence: CASRGQLNTEAFF.

This chain uses TRBV4-1 with TRBJ1-6, with 9 bases that match TRBD1. This CDR3 region has 17 residues. The V gene's germline CDR1 is MGHRA and CDR2 YSYEKL. Unmatched junction bases numbered 10, after V lost 0 bases and J lost 10 bases. The CDR3 here is CASSQDFNGQGRSPLHF. The CDR3 coding sequence is TGCGCCAGCAGCCAAGATTTTAACGGACAGGGGAGATCACCCCTCCACTTT.

This chain uses TRBV14 with TRBJ2-2, with TRBD2 identical over 12 bases. CDR3 length equals 14 residues. The V and J ends lost 7 bases and 4 bases, in that order; junction bases with no gene match: 1. The V gene's germline CDR1 is SGHDN and CDR2 FVKESK. The CDR3 sequence is CASTGLAGTGELFF. DNA for the CDR3: TGTGCCAGCACGGGACTAGCGGGCACCGGGGAGCTGTTTTTT. Looking up the rest from reference TRBV14 and TRBJ2-2 gives the full variable domain: EAGVTQFPSHSVIEKGQTVTLRCDPISGHDNLYWYRRVMGKEIKFLLHFVKESKQDESGMPNNRFLAERTGGTYSTLKVQPAELEDSGVYFCASTGLAGTGELFFGEGSRLTVL.

The rearrangement links TRBV6-1 to TRBJ1-5, with 7 bases fitting TRBD1. This CDR3 is built from 14 residues. The J segment lost 6 bases and the V segment lost 0 bases, leaving 2 bases of the junction unmatched. Germline V gene data show CDR1 as MNHNS and CDR2 as SASEGT. CDR3 sequence reads: CASSEAPGGQPQHF. CDR3 nucleotides: TGTGCCAGCAGTGAAGCGCCAGGGGGTCAGCCCCAGCATTTT.

The gene calls are TRBV9 and TRBJ1-5, with a weak D call TRBD1 (5 bases). The V gene's germline CDR1 is SGDLS and CDR2 YYNGEE. Trimming cost V 0 bases and J 6 bases, with 10 bases left between them. This CDR3 contains 14 residues. CDR3 amino acids: CASSVAIQGQPQHF. The CDR3 DNA is TGTGCCAGCAGCGTAGCTATCCAGGGTCAGCCCCAGCATTTT.

V usage is TRBV6-6 and J usage is TRBJ2-5, with TRBD1 identical over 7 bases. CDR1 MNHNY and CDR2 SVGAGI come from the germline V gene (reference sequence). The CDR3 contains 15 residues. V shed 3 bases and J 5 bases; nucleotides not matched to a gene: 9. In nucleotides, the CDR3 is TGTGCCAGCAGTTATGACAGGGACCCAGGGGAGACCCAGTACTTC. Its protein product is CASSYDRDPGETQYF.

The rearrangement joins TRBV29-1 to TRBJ2-7, with 15 bases that match TRBD2. The germline CDR1 and CDR2 sequences are SQVTM and ANQGSEA. The ends lost 5 bases at V and 1 base at J; junction bases unmatched: 3. This CDR3 comprises 15 residues. Here the CDR3 reads CSVFGLAGGSYEQYF. In nucleotides, the CDR3 is TGCAGCGTTTTCGGACTAGCGGGAGGGTCCTACGAGCAGTACTTC.

The rearrangement joins TRBV6-5 to TRBJ2-1; 7 bases fit TRBD2. The CDR3 covers 13 residues. Unmatched junction bases numbered 3, after V lost 5 bases and J lost 5 bases. Germline CDR1 MNHEY, CDR2 SVGAGI. The CDR3, as DNA: TGTGCCAGCAGTCTGGGACTAAACAATGAGCAGTTCTTC. It is translated as CASSLGLNNEQFF.

The chain links TRBV6-5 to TRBJ2-1; 9 bases map to TRBD2. V was clipped by 4 bases and J by 8 bases; unmatched bases: 9. Germline V gene data show CDR1 as MNHEY and CDR2 as SVGAGI. The CDR3 runs 15 residues. CDR3 residues: CASSFNSGSGDEQFF. Written as DNA, the CDR3 is TGTGCCAGCAGTTTCAATAGCGGGAGCGGGGATGAGCAGTTCTTC.

The V call is TRBV27, the J call TRBJ2-7; 9 bases agree with TRBD2. The CDR3 has 21 residues. Trimming took 5 bases from V and 4 from J; bases not matched to a gene: 27. Germline V gene sequence: CDR1 MNHEY, CDR2 SMNVEV (reference sequence). Written as DNA, the CDR3 is TGTGCCAGCAGTCAAAACCGGGGTAGCGGGAGTTTATCCCGAACGAAATACGAGCAGTACTTC. As protein: CASSQNRGSGSLSRTKYEQYF.

This clone was detected a few times. The chain recombines TRBV29-1 with TRBJ2-7; perhaps TRBD1 as D (5 bases). The CDR3 extends over 14 amino acids. The V end was cut by 2 bases, the J end by 5 bases, with 16 bases between. CDR1 and CDR2 from the germline V gene are SQVTM and ANQGSEA. The CDR3 is CSVERIGQGDEQYF. In DNA, the CDR3 is TGCAGCGTTGAACGGATCGGGCAGGGCGACGAGCAGTACTTC.

The CDR3 bases are TGTGCCAGCAGCAATCGACAGGGGGGCACAGATACGCAGTATTTT. Translated, it gives CASSNRQGGTDTQYF. The chain has TRBV9 and TRBJ2-3; 9 bases fit TRBD1. This CDR3 region has 15 residues. Germline V lookup: CDR1 SGDLS, CDR2 YYNGEE. The V gene end was trimmed by 4 bases and the J gene end by 1 base; junction bases not matched to a gene: 4. The full variable domain, completed using reference TRBV9 and TRBJ2-3, is DSGVTQTPKHLITATGQRVTLRCSPRSGDLSVYWYQQSLDQGLQFLIQYYNGEERAKGNILERFSAQQFPDLHSELNLSSLELGDSALYFCASSNRQGGTDTQYFGPGTRLTVL.